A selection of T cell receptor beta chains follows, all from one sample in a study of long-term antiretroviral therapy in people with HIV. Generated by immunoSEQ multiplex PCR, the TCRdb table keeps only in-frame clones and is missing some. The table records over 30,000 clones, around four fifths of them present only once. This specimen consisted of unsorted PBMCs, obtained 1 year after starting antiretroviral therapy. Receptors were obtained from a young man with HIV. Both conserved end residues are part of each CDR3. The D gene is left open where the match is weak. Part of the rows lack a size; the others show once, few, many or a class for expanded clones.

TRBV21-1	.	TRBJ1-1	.	CASSNAGAYTEAFF	TGTGCCAGCAGTAACGCAGGGGCGTACACTGAAGCTTTCTTT
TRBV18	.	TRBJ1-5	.	CASSPQTAASNQPQHF	TGTGCCAGCTCACCGCAGACAGCGGCTAGCAATCAGCCCCAGCATTTT
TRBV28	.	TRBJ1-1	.	CASSLGEGVAFF	TGTGCCAGCAGTTTAGGTGAAGGAGTAGCTTTCTTT
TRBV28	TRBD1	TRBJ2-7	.	CASSSPDRAIYEQYF	TGTGCCAGCAGTTCCCCGGACAGGGCCATCTACGAGCAGTACTTC
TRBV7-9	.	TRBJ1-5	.	CASSPQGRGDQPQHF	TGTGCCAGCAGCCCTCAGGGAAGAGGGGATCAGCCCCAGCATTTT
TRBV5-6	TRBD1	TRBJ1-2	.	CASSTGTAYYGYTF	TGTGCCAGCAGCACCGGGACAGCTTACTATGGCTACACCTTC
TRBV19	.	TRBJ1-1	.	CASSLERSTEAFF	TGTGCCAGTAGTCTCGAGAGGAGCACTGAAGCTTTCTTT
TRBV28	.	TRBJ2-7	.	CASSELWISYEQYF	TGTGCCAGCAGCGAGTTATGGATCTCCTACGAGCAGTACTTC
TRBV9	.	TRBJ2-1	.	CASSFSQGEQFF	TGTGCCAGCAGCTTTAGTCAGGGTGAGCAGTTCTTC
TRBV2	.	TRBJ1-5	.	CASSRGQSNQPQHF	TGTGCCAGCAGTAGAGGACAAAGCAATCAGCCCCAGCATTTT
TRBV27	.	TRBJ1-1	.	CASRISGGSTEAFF	TGTGCCAGCAGAATATCGGGTGGAAGCACTGAAGCTTTCTTT
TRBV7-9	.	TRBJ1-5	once	CASSLVSENQPQHF	TGTGCCAGCAGCTTAGTTTCAGAAAATCAGCCCCAGCATTTT
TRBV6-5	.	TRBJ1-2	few	CASSYSSLGKDYGYTF	TGTGCCAGCAGTTACTCGAGTCTGGGGAAGGACTATGGCTACACCTTC
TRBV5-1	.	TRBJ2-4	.	CASSLGGAKNIQYF	TGCGCCAGCAGCTTGGGGGGAGCCAAAAACATTCAGTACTTC
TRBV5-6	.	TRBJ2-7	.	CASSPTGLTRYEQYF	TGTGCCAGCAGCCCGACAGGATTGACGAGGTATGAGCAGTACTTC
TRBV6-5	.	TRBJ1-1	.	CASSPGGSAAFF	TGTGCCAGCAGCCCGGGGGGTTCGGCAGCTTTCTTT
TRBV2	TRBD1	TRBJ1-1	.	CASSTNDRGRTEAFF	TGTGCCAGCAGTACAAACGACAGGGGGCGGACTGAAGCTTTCTTT
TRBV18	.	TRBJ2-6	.	CASSPRRVGIGGANVLTF	TGTGCCAGCTCACCTAGAAGGGTAGGGATTGGAGGGGCCAACGTCCTGACTTTC
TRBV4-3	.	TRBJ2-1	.	CASSQVESSPGNEQFF	TGCGCCAGCAGCCAAGTTGAATCCTCACCTGGCAATGAGCAGTTCTTC
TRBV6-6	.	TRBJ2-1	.	CASSRPYNEQFF	TGTGCCAGCAGTAGACCGTACAATGAGCAGTTCTTC
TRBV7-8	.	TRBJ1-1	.	CASSLGTVERGTEAFF	TGTGCCAGCAGCTTAGGGACGGTTGAAAGGGGGACTGAAGCTTTCTTT
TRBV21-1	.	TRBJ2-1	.	CASSKVGRAGFSYNEQFF	TGTGCCAGCAGCAAAGTGGGTAGGGCAGGGTTCTCCTACAATGAGCAGTTCTTC
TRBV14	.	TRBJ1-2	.	CASSQGDSIGYGYTF	TGTGCCAGCAGCCAAGGGGACTCCATCGGCTATGGCTACACCTTC
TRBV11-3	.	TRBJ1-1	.	CASAGMNTEAFF	TGTGCCAGCGCGGGAATGAACACTGAAGCTTTCTTT
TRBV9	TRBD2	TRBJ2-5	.	CASSVGLAGVETQYF	TGTGCCAGCAGCGTAGGACTAGCGGGAGTAGAGACCCAGTACTTC
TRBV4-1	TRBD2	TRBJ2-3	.	CASSLSRTSGPTDTQYF	TGCGCCAGCAGCCTTTCTCGGACTAGCGGTCCCACAGATACGCAGTATTTT
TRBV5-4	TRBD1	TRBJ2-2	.	CASSSDPPGTGRTGELFF	TGTGCCAGCAGCTCGGATCCTCCCGGGACAGGTCGAACCGGGGAGCTGTTTTTT
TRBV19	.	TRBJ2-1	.	CASSISDVPLNEQFF	TGTGCCAGTAGTATTTCGGACGTGCCCCTCAATGAGCAGTTCTTC
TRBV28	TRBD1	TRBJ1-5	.	CASRNLRDRGLGNNQPQHF	TGTGCCAGCAGAAACCTCCGGGACAGGGGGCTCGGTAACAATCAGCCCCAGCATTTT
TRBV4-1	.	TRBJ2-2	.	CASSQKLGDAGELFF	TGCGCCAGCAGCCAAAAACTAGGAGACGCCGGGGAGCTGTTTTTT
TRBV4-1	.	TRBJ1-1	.	CASSQGAGDHMNTEAFF	TGCGCCAGCAGCCAAGGCGCGGGGGACCACATGAACACTGAAGCTTTCTTT
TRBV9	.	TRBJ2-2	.	CASSPGGPTGELFF	TGTGCCAGCAGCCCCGGGGGGCCCACCGGGGAGCTGTTTTTT
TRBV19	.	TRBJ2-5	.	CASSNPRFRGETQYF	TGTGCCAGTAGTAACCCCAGGTTCAGGGGAGAGACCCAGTACTTC
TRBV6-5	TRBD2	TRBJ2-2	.	CASWREGGELFF	TGTGCCAGCTGGCGGGAGGGCGGGGAGCTGTTTTTT
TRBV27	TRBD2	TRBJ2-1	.	CASSSPTSGSDEQFF	TGTGCCAGCAGTTCCCCGACTAGCGGGAGTGATGAGCAGTTCTTC
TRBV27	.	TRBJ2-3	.	CASSLEGGTDTQYF	TGTGCCAGCAGTCTAGAAGGGGGCACAGATACGCAGTATTTT
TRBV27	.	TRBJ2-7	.	CASRIGAEQYF	TGTGCCAGCCGAATAGGGGCCGAGCAGTACTTC
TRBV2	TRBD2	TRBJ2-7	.	CASRVSGGSYEQYF	TGTGCCAGCCGGGTGAGCGGGGGCTCCTACGAGCAGTACTTC
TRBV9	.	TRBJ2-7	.	CASSPRSPSGGRVEQYF	TGTGCCAGCAGCCCCCGTAGCCCCTCCGGGGGGCGCGTCGAGCAGTACTTC
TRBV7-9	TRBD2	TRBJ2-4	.	CASSPRGGGNIQYF	TGTGCCAGCAGCCCACGTGGGGGGGGAAACATTCAGTACTTC
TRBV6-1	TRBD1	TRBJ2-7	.	CASSGTGGGEQYF	TGTGCCAGCTCCGGGACAGGGGGCGGCGAGCAGTACTTC
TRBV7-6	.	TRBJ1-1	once	CASSLEGDRPNTEAFF	TGTGCCAGCAGCTTAGAAGGAGACAGGCCGAACACTGAAGCTTTCTTT